A selection of T cell receptor beta chains follows, all from one sample in a study of cytomegalovirus exposure and HLA in healthy donors. Method: immunoSEQ multiplex PCR; TCRdb's copy keeps in-frame clones and lacks some. The data contain about 240,000 clones, approximately 83% of them singletons. The sample comprised PBMCs. These receptor sequences come from a woman aged 25 to 39 in good health and CMV-seropositive. Each CDR3 is given with its conserved first and last residue. A D gene is named only where the DNA matches it firmly. Size values are once, few and many counts, or a class for expanded clones, and some rows have none.

d_call,j_call,clone_size,v_call,cdr3_nt,cdr3_aa
TRBD1,TRBJ1-2,NA,TRBV18,TGTGCCAGCTCACCCCGGACAGGGCCGGGCGGCTACACCTTC,CASSPRTGPGGYTF
TRBD1,TRBJ1-1,NA,TRBV30,TGTGCCGGGCAGTGGGACAGGTTTATGAACACTGAAGCTTTCTTT,CAGQWDRFMNTEAFF
NA,TRBJ2-1,NA,TRBV29-1,TGCAGCGTTGATCCTCGGGAGTCCCACAATGAGCAGTTCTTC,CSVDPRESHNEQFF
NA,TRBJ2-7,NA,TRBV9,TGTGCCAGCAGCGTAGGAGACTCCCGCTCCTACGAGCAGTACTTC,CASSVGDSRSYEQYF
TRBD1,TRBJ1-2,NA,TRBV28,TGTGCCAGCAGAACGGGACAGTTGAACTATGGCTACACCTTC,CASRTGQLNYGYTF
NA,TRBJ1-2,many,TRBV19,TGTGCCAGTGCAGGGATCGGAGGCTACACCTTC,CASAGIGGYTF
TRBD2,TRBJ2-3,NA,TRBV4-2,TGTGCCAGCAGCCAAGCGATAGGAAGGACTAGCGGGTCTAGCACAGATACGCAGTATTTT,CASSQAIGRTSGSSTDTQYF
NA,TRBJ1-2,NA,TRBV5-1,TGCGCCAGCAGCTTTTTTGGGGGGGACTATGGCTACACCTTC,CASSFFGGDYGYTF
NA,TRBJ2-3,once,TRBV12-5,TGTGCTAGTGGTTTGGGGGCTACTAGGGCGACAGATACGCAGTATTTT,CASGLGATRATDTQYF
NA,TRBJ1-2,NA,TRBV5-6,TGTGCCAGCAGCCCACAGGAAGAAGGCTACACCTTC,CASSPQEEGYTF
NA,TRBJ2-2,NA,TRBV4-1,TGCGCCAGCAGCCAAGAGCCGGCCGGGGTTAACACCGGGGAGCTGTTTTTT,CASSQEPAGVNTGELFF
NA,TRBJ1-5,NA,TRBV6-6,TGTGCCAGCAGTTCACATCAGGACTACAATCAGCCCCAGCATTTT,CASSSHQDYNQPQHF
TRBD2,TRBJ2-3,NA,TRBV2,TGTGCCAGCAACCGGGAGCGGGGGACAGATACGCAGTATTTT,CASNRERGTDTQYF
TRBD1,TRBJ2-3,NA,TRBV9,TGTGCCAGCAGCCCGGACAGGGGGTGGGAAGATACGCAGTATTTT,CASSPDRGWEDTQYF
TRBD1,TRBJ1-1,NA,TRBV5-8,TGTGCCAGCACGGACAGGGCTGAAGCTTTCTTT,CASTDRAEAFF
NA,TRBJ2-7,NA,TRBV18,TGTGCCAGCTCACCGTCAGGTGGGTTCAACGAGCAGTACTTC,CASSPSGGFNEQYF
TRBD1,TRBJ2-7,NA,TRBV5-6,TGTGCCAGCAGCTTGTGGGACAGGGATCTCGCGGAGCAGTACTTC,CASSLWDRDLAEQYF
NA,TRBJ1-2,once,TRBV6-6,TGTGCCAGCAGTTGGCGCCCCCCAGACAGGTTCTATGGCTACACCTTC,CASSWRPPDRFYGYTF
TRBD2,TRBJ2-5,NA,TRBV4-2,TGTGCCAGCAGCCAATATACTTTAGCGGGGAGCCAAGAGACCCAGTACTTC,CASSQYTLAGSQETQYF
NA,TRBJ2-2,once,TRBV6-1,TGTGCCAGCAGCCCTGAGCCCGAGTACGGGGAGCTGTTTTTT,CASSPEPEYGELFF
NA,TRBJ1-4,NA,TRBV7-9,TGTGCCAGCAGCCCACTTGCTAATGAAAAACTGTTTTTT,CASSPLANEKLFF
TRBD2,TRBJ2-1,NA,TRBV5-1,TGCGCCAGCAGCTTCGGGACTAGCGGGAGTGGGAATGAGCAGTTCTTC,CASSFGTSGSGNEQFF
TRBD2,TRBJ2-1,NA,TRBV9,TGTGCCAGCAGCACGAGCGGGAGTCCATACAATGAGCAGTTCTTC,CASSTSGSPYNEQFF
NA,TRBJ2-7,NA,TRBV6-1,TGTGCCAGCACTTTGACAGGCTACGAGCAGTACTTC,CASTLTGYEQYF
TRBD2,TRBJ2-7,NA,TRBV4-2,TGTGCCAGCAGCCAAGTTGTACTAGCGGGGTACGAGCAGTACTTC,CASSQVVLAGYEQYF
NA,TRBJ1-1,NA,TRBV4-1,TGCGCCAGCAGCCAAGGACAGGCGAACACTGAAGCTTTCTTT,CASSQGQANTEAFF
NA,TRBJ2-1,NA,TRBV13,TGTGCCAGCAGCTATACCCTTAGCATAGGGTCGGGGGATAATGAGCAGTTCTTC,CASSYTLSIGSGDNEQFF
NA,TRBJ2-3,NA,TRBV5-4,TGTGCCAGCAGACCGCCGCTAGCTAGCACAGATACGCAGTATTTT,CASRPPLASTDTQYF
TRBD2,TRBJ2-7,NA,TRBV6-1,TGTGCCAGCAGTGAAGCTTCCCTCCTAGCGGGGACCTACGAGCAGTACTTC,CASSEASLLAGTYEQYF
NA,TRBJ1-2,NA,TRBV5-1,TGCGCCAGCAGCCAGTCGGAGAACTATGGCTACACCTTC,CASSQSENYGYTF
NA,TRBJ2-2,few,TRBV29-1,TGCAGCGCGAGAGGGACCGGGGAGCTGTTTTTT,CSARGTGELFF
NA,TRBJ1-2,NA,TRBV6-5,TGTGCCAGCAGTTACTCGACTGGAATGGGTGGCTACACCTTC,CASSYSTGMGGYTF
NA,TRBJ1-5,few,TRBV5-1,TGCGCCAGCAGCTTTTACGGGGATCAGCCCCAGCATTTT,CASSFYGDQPQHF
TRBD2,TRBJ2-7,NA,TRBV5-1,TGCGCCAGCAGCTTGGGGCCAGCGGGAGCTTCCTACGAGCAGTACTTC,CASSLGPAGASYEQYF
TRBD1,TRBJ2-2,NA,TRBV18,TGTGCCAGCTCACCCCAATCAGGGGGGAACACCGGGGAGCTGTTTTTT,CASSPQSGGNTGELFF
TRBD1,TRBJ2-2,NA,TRBV25-1,TGTGCCAGCAGCCCTACAGGGGCCGACACCGGGGAGCTGTTTTTT,CASSPTGADTGELFF
NA,TRBJ1-1,NA,TRBV5-4,TGTGCCAGCAGCTCCCTCGGACAGAACACTGAAGCTTTCTTT,CASSSLGQNTEAFF
TRBD2,TRBJ2-2,NA,TRBV7-3,TGTGCCAGCAGCTTAATGGCGGGAGCTGACACCGGGGAGCTGTTTTTT,CASSLMAGADTGELFF
NA,TRBJ2-3,once,TRBV28,TGTGCCAGCAGCCATCCCGGAGGGCGCACAGATACGCAGTATTTT,CASSHPGGRTDTQYF
TRBD1,TRBJ2-1,NA,TRBV10-3,TGTGCCATCAGTGAGACAGGGGGCTCGGGCTCCTACAATGAGCAGTTCTTC,CAISETGGSGSYNEQFF
TRBD2,TRBJ2-7,NA,TRBV9,TGTGCCAGCAGCTCCGGGACTAGCGGGAGGGTTTACGAGCAGTACTTC,CASSSGTSGRVYEQYF
TRBD2,TRBJ2-1,NA,TRBV29-1,TGCAGCGACACCGGGACTAGCGGGGGGAATGAGCAGTTCTTC,CSDTGTSGGNEQFF
NA,TRBJ2-5,NA,TRBV7-7,TGTGCTAGCAGCTTGGGACTTAGCCAAGAGACCCAGTACTTC,CASSLGLSQETQYF
TRBD2,TRBJ2-7,NA,TRBV19,TGTGCCAGTAGAGCACTAGCGGGAAGCTCCTACGAGCAGTACTTC,CASRALAGSSYEQYF
TRBD1,TRBJ1-2,NA,TRBV28,TGTGCCAGCAGTTTTAGGGACAGGGGGCTGGGGGACTATGGCTACACCTTC,CASSFRDRGLGDYGYTF
TRBD2,TRBJ2-1,NA,TRBV9,TGTGCCAGCAGCGTCAGGTTAGCGGGAGATGAGCAGTTCTTC,CASSVRLAGDEQFF
TRBD1,TRBJ2-3,NA,TRBV30,TGTGCCTGGAGGCTACAGGGGGAAGGGGCAGATACGCAGTATTTT,CAWRLQGEGADTQYF